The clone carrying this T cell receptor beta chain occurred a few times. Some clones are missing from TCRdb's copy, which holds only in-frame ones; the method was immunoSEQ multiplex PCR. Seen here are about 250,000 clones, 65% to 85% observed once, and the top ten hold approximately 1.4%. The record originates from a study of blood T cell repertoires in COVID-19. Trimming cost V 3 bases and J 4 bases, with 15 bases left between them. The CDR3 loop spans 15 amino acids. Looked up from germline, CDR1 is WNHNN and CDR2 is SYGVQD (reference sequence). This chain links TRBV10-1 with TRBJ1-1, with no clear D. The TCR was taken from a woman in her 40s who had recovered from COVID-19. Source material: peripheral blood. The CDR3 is CASSDGRVLSTEAFF. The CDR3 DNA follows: TGCGCCAGCAGTGATGGGAGGGTTTTGAGCACTGAAGCTTTCTTT.